The T cell receptor beta chain under discussion was sequenced for a study of graft-versus-host responses after intestinal transplantation. Whole-study findings and limits: Investigators detected GvH clones in recipient marrow, with some emerging earlier in ileum or blood. Peak GvH clone levels in circulation were associated with early post-transplant HvG declines.

This CDR3 has 15 residues. Trimming cost V 9 bases and J 0 bases, with 17 bases left between them. The germline CDR1 and CDR2 sequences are LNHDA and SQIVND (reference sequence). Sequenced by immunoSEQ multiplex PCR; TCRdb stores in-frame clones only, minus some. Here the sample spans about 100,000 clones, about 87% being singletons. In regard to this clone: Its specificity is unknown.

The TCR sequence derives from a human donor who was the organ donor for an intestinal transplant. The sample here was unstimulated CD4+ T cells sorted from spleen or lymph node cells, taken before transplant. This chain links TRBV19 with TRBJ1-2; D unresolved. The CDR3 protein is CASITGRNPNYGYTF. In DNA form, the CDR3 reads TGTGCCAGCATTACCGGGAGAAACCCTAACTATGGCTACACCTTC.